The 29 T cell receptor beta chains below come from one sample, sequenced in a study of response to subunit inactivated influenza vaccine. A single record per CDR3 protein comes from TCRdb applying MiXCR to the RT-PCR reads. The sample holds around 480,000 distinct CDR3 sequences, 15% to 20% seen once. The sample consisted of CD4+ T cells sorted from PBMCs, taken around 25 months after vaccination. These receptors were collected from a man aged 50 to 69 who received an inactivated influenza vaccine.

A few counts support this clonotype. V usage is TRBV28 and J usage is TRBJ1-3, with D maybe TRBD1 (6 bases). This CDR3 contains 15 residues. The V end lost 6 bases, the J end lost 0 bases, and 12 bases lay between the germline ends. Germline assignment: CDR1 MDHEN and CDR2 SYDVKM. The CDR3 DNA reads TGTGCCAGCAGCGGACAGAGACCCTCTGGAAACACCATATATTTT. It yields the protein CASSGQRPSGNTIYF.

This clonotype was seen more than once but under ten times. This chain uses TRBV6-2 or TRBV6-3 with TRBJ2-1, with D maybe TRBD2 (5 bases). The CDR3 spans 14 residues. The germline CDR1 and CDR2 sequences are MNHEY and SVGEGT. V lost 6 bases and J lost 5, with 14 bases in between. This chain's CDR3 is CASREVAPNNEQFF. The CDR3 DNA reads TGTGCCAGCAGGGAGGTAGCCCCCAACAATGAGCAGTTCTTC.

This clonotype has more than one count but fewer than ten. This chain uses TRBV4-3 with TRBJ2-7; D is perhaps TRBD2 (6 bases). Germline V gives CDR1 LGHNA, CDR2 YSLEER. The CDR3 covers 15 residues. V was shortened by 3 bases and J by 5 bases, with 17 bases between the two germline ends. The CDR3 nucleotides read TGCGCCAGCAGCCAGGGGAGGACGGGTTTAGACGAGCAGTACTTC. Protein: CASSQGRTGLDEQYF.

The rearrangement joins TRBV10-3 to TRBJ1-1; the D is unclear. V lost 3 bases and J 0 bases, leaving 11 bases between the germline ends. Germline loops: CDR1 ENHRY, CDR2 SYGVKD. CDR3 length: 15 amino acids. CDR3 amino acids: CAISEIGSMNTEAFF. The CDR3 DNA sequence: TGTGCCATCAGTGAAATAGGATCCATGAACACTGAAGCTTTCTTT.

This clonotype showed up many times. The V gene is TRBV6-5, the J gene TRBJ2-1; 9 bases map to TRBD2. There are 16 residues in the CDR3. The germline CDR1 and CDR2 sequences are MNHEY and SVGAGI. The V gene end was trimmed by 0 bases and the J gene end by 3 bases; junction bases not matched to a gene: 3. The CDR3 region has the DNA TGTGCCAGCAGTTACTCGAAGCGGGGGGTCTACAATGAGCAGTTCTTC. As protein: CASSYSKRGVYNEQFF.

There are a few counts of this clonotype. This chain uses TRBV9 with TRBJ2-1, with 12 bases lining up with TRBD1. The CDR3 loop spans 15 amino acids. Germline assignment: CDR1 SGDLS and CDR2 YYNGEE. V shed 0 bases and J 8 bases; nucleotides not matched to a gene: 3. The CDR3 loop reads CASSVEGQGADEQFF. For the CDR3, the DNA is TGTGCCAGCAGCGTAGAGGGACAGGGGGCCGATGAGCAGTTCTTC. Full variable domain (outside the CDR3, taken from reference TRBV9 and TRBJ2-1): DSGVTQTPKHLITATGQRVTLRCSPRSGDLSVYWYQQSLDQGLQFLIQYYNGEERAKGNILERFSAQQFPDLHSELNLSSLELGDSALYFCASSVEGQGADEQFFGPGTRLTVL.

This clonotype has more than one count but fewer than ten. This sequence joins TRBV7-2 and TRBJ1-6; D might be TRBD1 (5 bases). The CDR3 sequence is 16 residues long. V lost 4 bases to trimming and J lost 6 bases, with 16 bases between them. Germline V gene sequence: CDR1 SGHTA, CDR2 FQGNSA. The CDR3 is CASSSQGQGANSPLHF. The CDR3 DNA reads TGTGCCAGCAGCTCCCAGGGCCAGGGTGCTAATTCACCCCTCCACTTT.

The V and J genes are TRBV6-6 and TRBJ2-5, with D possibly matching TRBD1 (6 bases). V lost 6 bases, J lost 11 bases, and 16 bases lay in between. From germline, CDR1 is MNHNY and CDR2 SVGAGI (reference sequence). The CDR3 sequence is 12 residues long. CDR3: CASSVAGAPQYF. In DNA form, the CDR3 reads TGTGCCAGCAGCGTAGCAGGGGCCCCTCAGTACTTC.

The V gene is TRBV19, the J gene TRBJ2-3; 7 bases match TRBD1. Germline lookup yields CDR1 LNHDA and CDR2 SQIVND (reference sequence). The CDR3 is made up of 13 amino acids. Unmatched junction bases numbered 2, after V lost 6 bases and J lost 2 bases. CDR3 in amino acids: CASSGTATDTQYF. The CDR3 nucleotides read TGTGCCAGTAGCGGGACAGCCACAGATACGCAGTATTTT.

This clonotype was detected ten times or more. This rearrangement joins TRBV25-1 to TRBJ1-6, with D possibly being TRBD1 (6 bases). The CDR3 spans 14 residues. CDR1 and CDR2 from the germline V gene are MGHDK and SYGVNS. V was trimmed by 7 bases and J by 3 bases, leaving 10 bases between them. For the CDR3, the DNA is TGTGCCAGCACCAGGGGCGTCTATAATTCACCCCTCCACTTT. This codes for CASTRGVYNSPLHF.

This clonotype was observed many times. The chain couples TRBV12-3 or TRBV12-4 to TRBJ2-6; D remains ambiguous. V lost 11 bases and J 4 bases, leaving 12 bases between the germline ends. The CDR3 totals 13 residues. The CDR3 reads CAGKSAGANVLTF. CDR3 DNA sequence: TGTGCCGGAAAGTCGGCAGGGGCCAACGTCCTGACTTTC.

A few counts support this clonotype. The V gene is TRBV4-3, the J gene TRBJ1-5; tentative D call: TRBD1 (5 bases). CDR3 size: 15 residues. The germline V gene encodes CDR1 LGHNA and CDR2 YSLEER. The V and J ends lost 1 base and 2 bases respectively, with 9 bases between them. The CDR3 region is CASSQASGGNQPQHF. CDR3 DNA sequence: TGCGCCAGCAGCCAAGCCTCGGGGGGCAATCAGCCCCAGCATTTT.

The V call is TRBV6-1, the J call TRBJ2-3; 8 bases are shared with TRBD1. The CDR3 extends over 14 amino acids. With V trimmed by 8 bases and J by 2 bases, 6 bases remained unmatched. Germline CDR1 reads MNHNS; CDR2 reads SASEGT. The CDR3 loop reads CASLGTGATDTQYF. The CDR3 region has the DNA TGTGCCAGCCTTGGGACAGGAGCCACAGATACGCAGTATTTT.

This clonotype was seen a few times. The V and J genes are TRBV20-1 and TRBJ2-2, with 7 positions matching TRBD1. This CDR3 spans 14 amino acids. Germline V gene lookup returns CDR1 DFQATT and CDR2 SNEGSKA (reference sequence). V shed 6 bases and J 3 bases; nucleotides not matched to a gene: 7. Here the CDR3 DNA reads TGCAGTGCCATCGTAGGGGGCCACACCGGGGAGCTGTTTTTT. It yields the protein CSAIVGGHTGELFF.

This clonotype was counted between two and nine times. The chain uses TRBV6-2 or TRBV6-3 and TRBJ2-7; D possibly matches TRBD1 or TRBD2 (6 bases each). The CDR3 covers 13 residues. Germline values: CDR1 MNHEY, CDR2 SVGEGT. V was cut by 7 bases and J by 2 bases, with 12 bases left in between. The CDR3 loop is CASTTGAAYEQYF. The CDR3, as DNA: TGTGCCAGCACGACGGGGGCGGCCTACGAGCAGTACTTC.

The chain couples TRBV15 to TRBJ2-5, with no clear D. Trimming took off 0 bases at V and 13 bases at J, with 15 bases between the two ends. The CDR3 consists of 13 residues. Germline lookup yields CDR1 LNHNV and CDR2 YYDKDF (reference sequence). CDR3 sequence: CATSRDVGRSLYF. The DNA of the CDR3 is TGTGCCACCAGCAGAGATGTCGGGCGGAGTCTGTACTTC.

This clonotype came up many times. This chain connects TRBV4-3 to TRBJ2-2; TRBD1 matches 8 bases. V gave up 4 bases and J gave up 1 base; unmatched junction bases: 5. The CDR3 consists of 16 residues. Germline CDR1 LGHNA, CDR2 YSLEER. CDR3 nucleotide sequence: TGCGCCAGCAGCCGAGCTGGGACAGGGAACACCGGGGAGCTGTTTTTT. As protein: CASSRAGTGNTGELFF.

This clonotype has ten or more counts. The rearrangement joins TRBV3-1 to TRBJ1-5; 7 bases fit TRBD1. The CDR3 is made up of 14 amino acids. V lost 4 bases and J lost 2; bases outside the gene matches: 2. Per germline, CDR1 LGHDT and CDR2 YNNKEL (reference sequence). This chain's CDR3 is CASSLGTGNQPQHF. The CDR3, as DNA: TGTGCCAGCAGCCTTGGGACAGGCAATCAGCCCCAGCATTTT.

This clonotype was detected only a few times. V usage is TRBV5-1 and J usage is TRBJ1-1; 9 bases map to TRBD1. Germline V gene sequence: CDR1 SGHRS, CDR2 YFSETQ. The CDR3 has 14 amino acids. With 3 bases clipped from V and 7 bases from J, the junction kept 7 bases outside the gene matches. CDR3 in amino acids: CASSSGQGMNEAFF. The DNA for the CDR3 is TGCGCCAGCAGCTCAGGACAGGGGATGAATGAAGCTTTCTTT.

The chain employs TRBV9 and TRBJ1-6; 9 positions match TRBD1. Germline CDR1 reads SGDLS; CDR2 reads YYNGEE. The CDR3 consists of 15 residues. The V gene end was trimmed by 2 bases and the J gene end by 7 bases; junction bases not matched to a gene: 4. CDR3: CASSVGDRANSPLHF. DNA of the CDR3: TGTGCCAGCAGCGTGGGGGACAGGGCGAATTCACCCCTCCACTTT. The whole variable domain, filled in from reference TRBV9 and TRBJ1-6, reads DSGVTQTPKHLITATGQRVTLRCSPRSGDLSVYWYQQSLDQGLQFLIQYYNGEERAKGNILERFSAQQFPDLHSELNLSSLELGDSALYFCASSVGDRANSPLHFGNGTRLTVT.

The J gene is TRBJ2-5, the V gene TRBV7-2, with 7 bases identical to TRBD1. CDR1 and CDR2 (germline): SGHTA, FQGNSA. The CDR3 consists of 16 residues. Trimming at V came to 4 bases and at J to 4 bases, leaving 12 bases not matched to a gene. CDR3 nucleotide sequence: TGTGCCAGCAGCTCCGGGACAGCACCGAAAGGAGAGACCCAGTACTTC. It is translated as CASSSGTAPKGETQYF. The full variable domain, in which reference TRBV7-2 and TRBJ2-5 provide the parts outside the CDR3, is GAGVSQSPSNKVTEKGKDVELRCDPISGHTALYWYRQSLGQGLEFLIYFQGNSAPDKSGLPSDRFSAERTGGSVSTLTIQRTQQEDSAVYLCASSSGTAPKGETQYFGPGTRLLVL.

The V and J genes are TRBV12-3 or TRBV12-4 and TRBJ1-1; no clear D. The CDR3 length is 13 residues. Trimming stripped 3 bases from V and 1 base from J, with 6 bases between. The CDR3 DNA reads as TGTGCCAGCAGTTTCCAGAGGAACACTGAAGCTTTCTTT. Its translation is CASSFQRNTEAFF.

This clonotype was detected ten times or more. V usage is TRBV5-1 and J usage is TRBJ1-4; 8 bases match TRBD1. Germline-derived CDR1 and CDR2 are SGHRS and YFSETQ. The CDR3 contains 15 residues. J lost 6 bases, V lost 3 bases, and 7 bases had no gene match. The CDR3 region has the DNA TGCGCCAGCAGCTCCCCCGGGACAGGCGATGAAAAACTGTTTTTT. Translation gives CASSSPGTGDEKLFF.

This clonotype was seen repeatedly, ten times or more. The genes are TRBV29-1 and TRBJ2-1, with 7 bases aligning to TRBD2. This CDR3 has 14 residues. J was trimmed by 9 bases and V by 3 bases; bases with no gene match: 11. Germline loops: CDR1 SQVTM, CDR2 ANQGSEA. CDR3 protein: CSVDESGVAGEQFF. CDR3 DNA: TGCAGCGTTGACGAGTCGGGAGTAGCGGGTGAGCAGTTCTTC.

This clonotype has just a few counts. This rearrangement joins TRBV3-1 to TRBJ2-1; D uncertain. The CDR3 sequence is 11 residues long. Germline assignment: CDR1 LGHDT and CDR2 YNNKEL (reference sequence). Trimming removed 1 base at V and 15 bases at J, with 10 bases between. This CDR3 reads CASSQVERLFF. The CDR3 nucleotides read TGTGCCAGCAGCCAAGTGGAGAGGCTGTTCTTC.

The J gene is TRBJ2-1, the V gene TRBV7-2; no definite D call. Trimming took off 1 base at V and 2 bases at J, with 6 bases between the two ends. The germline V gene has CDR1 SGHTA and CDR2 FQGNSA. This CDR3 has 14 residues. In DNA, the CDR3 is TGTGCCAGCAGCTTAGGCTCTACCTACAATGAGCAGTTCTTC. It yields the protein CASSLGSTYNEQFF.

This clonotype has more than one count but fewer than ten. The rearrangement links TRBV20-1 to TRBJ2-7; the match to TRBD1 covers 9 bases. The ends lost 3 bases at V and 8 bases at J; junction bases unmatched: 5. The V gene's germline CDR1 is DFQATT and CDR2 SNEGSKA (reference sequence). CDR3 size: 12 residues. CDR3 amino acids: CSASRDREKQYF. The DNA for the CDR3 is TGCAGTGCTAGCCGGGACAGGGAAAAGCAGTACTTC.

This clonotype showed up just a few times. The V and J genes are TRBV9 and TRBJ2-1, with D possibly TRBD2 on 5 matching bases. This CDR3 has 15 amino acids. V lost 0 bases, J lost 4 bases, and 11 bases lay in between. The germline V gene encodes CDR1 SGDLS and CDR2 YYNGEE. The CDR3 spells CASSVGSGSYNEQFF. The CDR3 nucleotides read TGTGCCAGCAGCGTAGGAAGCGGATCATACAATGAGCAGTTCTTC.

There are a few counts of this clonotype. This chain links TRBV15 with TRBJ1-2; TRBD1 matches at 9 bases. Germline assignment: CDR1 LNHNV and CDR2 YYDKDF (reference sequence). J gave up 5 bases and V 3 bases, and 4 bases lay outside the gene matches. This CDR3 has 14 amino acids. CDR3 DNA sequence: TGTGCCACCAGCAGGGGACAGGGCCCATATGGCTACACCTTC. This gives the protein CATSRGQGPYGYTF.